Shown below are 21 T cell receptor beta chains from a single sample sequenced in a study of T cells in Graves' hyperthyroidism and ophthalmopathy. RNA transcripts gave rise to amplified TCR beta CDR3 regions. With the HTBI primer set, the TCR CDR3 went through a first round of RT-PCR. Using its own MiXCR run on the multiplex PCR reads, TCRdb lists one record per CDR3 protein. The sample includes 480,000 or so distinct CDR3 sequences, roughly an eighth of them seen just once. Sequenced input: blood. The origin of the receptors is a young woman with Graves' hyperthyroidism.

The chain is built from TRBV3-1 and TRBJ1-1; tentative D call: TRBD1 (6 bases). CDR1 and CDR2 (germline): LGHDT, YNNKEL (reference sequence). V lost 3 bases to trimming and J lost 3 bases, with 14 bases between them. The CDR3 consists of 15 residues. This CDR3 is CASSHQWGGDTEAFF. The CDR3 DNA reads TGTGCCAGCAGCCACCAGTGGGGGGGCGACACTGAAGCTTTCTTT.

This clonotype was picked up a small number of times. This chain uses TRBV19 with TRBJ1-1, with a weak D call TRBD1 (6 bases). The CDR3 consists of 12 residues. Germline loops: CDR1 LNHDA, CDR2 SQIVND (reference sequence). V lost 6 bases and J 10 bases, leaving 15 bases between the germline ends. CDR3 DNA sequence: TGTGCCAGTAGAATCTGGGGGCAGGTAGCTTTCTTT. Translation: CASRIWGQVAFF.

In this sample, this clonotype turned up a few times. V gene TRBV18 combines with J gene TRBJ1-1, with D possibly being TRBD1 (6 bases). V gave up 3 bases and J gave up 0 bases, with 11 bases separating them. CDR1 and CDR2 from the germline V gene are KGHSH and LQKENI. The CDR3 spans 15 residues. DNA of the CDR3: TGTGCCAGCTCACCGGACAGAATGTTGAACACTGAAGCTTTCTTT. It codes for CASSPDRMLNTEAFF.

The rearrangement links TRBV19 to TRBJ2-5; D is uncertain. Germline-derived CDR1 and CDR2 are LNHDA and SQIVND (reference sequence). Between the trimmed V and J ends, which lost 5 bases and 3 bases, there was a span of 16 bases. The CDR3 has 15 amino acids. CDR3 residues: CASSWVNSGKETQYF. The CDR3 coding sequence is TGTGCCAGTAGTTGGGTGAATTCGGGTAAAGAGACCCAGTACTTC.

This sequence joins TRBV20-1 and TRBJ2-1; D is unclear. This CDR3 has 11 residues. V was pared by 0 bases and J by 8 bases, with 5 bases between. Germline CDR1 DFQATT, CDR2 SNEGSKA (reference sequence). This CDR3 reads CSARDGYEQFF. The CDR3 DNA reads TGCAGTGCTAGAGATGGCTATGAGCAGTTCTTC.

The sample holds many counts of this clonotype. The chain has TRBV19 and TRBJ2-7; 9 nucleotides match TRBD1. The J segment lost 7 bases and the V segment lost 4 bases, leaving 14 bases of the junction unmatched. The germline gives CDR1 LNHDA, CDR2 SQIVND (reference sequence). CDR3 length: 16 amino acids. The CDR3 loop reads CASSTVLGQGFREQYF. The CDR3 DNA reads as TGTGCCAGTAGTACAGTCTTGGGACAGGGCTTCAGGGAGCAGTACTTC. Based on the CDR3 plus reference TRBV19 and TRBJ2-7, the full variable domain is DGGITQSPKYLFRKEGQNVTLSCEQNLNHDAMYWYRQDPGQGLRLIYYSQIVNDFQKGDIAEGYSVSREKKESFPLTVTSAQKNPTAFYLCASSTVLGQGFREQYFGPGTRLTVT.

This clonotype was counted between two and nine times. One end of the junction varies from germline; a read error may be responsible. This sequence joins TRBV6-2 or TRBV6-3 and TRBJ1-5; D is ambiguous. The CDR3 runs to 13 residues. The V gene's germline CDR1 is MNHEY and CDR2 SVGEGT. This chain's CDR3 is CAGSPSSNQPQHF. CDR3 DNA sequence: TGTGCCGGCAGCCCAAGTAGCAATCAGCCCCAGCATTTT.

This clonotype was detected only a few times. CDR3 amino acids: CASSQDWTVPNTEAFF. CDR3 sequence (DNA): TGCGCCAGCAGCCAAGACTGGACAGTCCCGAACACTGAAGCTTTCTTT. The chain joins TRBV4-1 to TRBJ1-1, with D possibly matching TRBD1 (6 bases). CDR1 is MGHRA, CDR2 YSYEKL, per germline. Trimming removed 0 bases at V and 1 base at J, with 12 bases between. This CDR3 has 16 amino acids.

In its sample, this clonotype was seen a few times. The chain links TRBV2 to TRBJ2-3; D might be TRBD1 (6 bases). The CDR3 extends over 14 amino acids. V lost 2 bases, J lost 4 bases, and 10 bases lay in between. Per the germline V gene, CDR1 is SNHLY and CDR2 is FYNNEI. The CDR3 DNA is TGTGCCAGCAGTGAAATGGACAGAGCAGATACGCAGTATTTT. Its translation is CASSEMDRADTQYF.

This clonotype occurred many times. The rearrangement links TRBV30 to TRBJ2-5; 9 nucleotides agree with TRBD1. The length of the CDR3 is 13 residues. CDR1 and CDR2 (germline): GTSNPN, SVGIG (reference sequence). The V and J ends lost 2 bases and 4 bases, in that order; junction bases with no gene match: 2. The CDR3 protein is CAWSTGGSETQYF. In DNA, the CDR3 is TGTGCCTGGAGTACAGGGGGCTCAGAGACCCAGTACTTC.

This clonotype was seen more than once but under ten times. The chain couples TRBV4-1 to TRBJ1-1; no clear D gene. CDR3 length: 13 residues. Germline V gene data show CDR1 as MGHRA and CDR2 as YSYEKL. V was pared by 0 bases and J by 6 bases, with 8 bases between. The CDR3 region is CASSQENRAEAFF. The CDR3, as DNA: TGCGCCAGCAGCCAAGAAAACCGGGCTGAAGCTTTCTTT.

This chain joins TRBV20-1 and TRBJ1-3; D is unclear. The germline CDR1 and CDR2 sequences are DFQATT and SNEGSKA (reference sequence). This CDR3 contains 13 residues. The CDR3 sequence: CIAQVTGGNTIYF. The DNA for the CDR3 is TGCATTGCCCAGGTGACGGGAGGAAACACCATATATTTT.

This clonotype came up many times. CDR3 sequence: CASSQGHSGKAGELFF. The CDR3 DNA reads as TGTGCCAGCAGCCAAGGTCATAGCGGGAAAGCCGGGGAGCTGTTTTTT. The chain joins TRBV3-1 to TRBJ2-2; TRBD2 agrees at 8 bases. Looked up from germline, CDR1 is LGHDT and CDR2 is YNNKEL (reference sequence). CDR3 size: 16 residues. The ends lost 1 base at V and 6 bases at J; junction bases unmatched: 7.

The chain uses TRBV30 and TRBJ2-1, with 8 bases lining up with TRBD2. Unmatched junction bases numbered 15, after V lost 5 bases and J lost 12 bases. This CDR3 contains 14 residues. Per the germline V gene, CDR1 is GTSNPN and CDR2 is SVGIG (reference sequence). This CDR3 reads CAWAREREGLAQFF. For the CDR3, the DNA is TGTGCCTGGGCGAGAGAACGGGAGGGCCTAGCGCAGTTCTTC.

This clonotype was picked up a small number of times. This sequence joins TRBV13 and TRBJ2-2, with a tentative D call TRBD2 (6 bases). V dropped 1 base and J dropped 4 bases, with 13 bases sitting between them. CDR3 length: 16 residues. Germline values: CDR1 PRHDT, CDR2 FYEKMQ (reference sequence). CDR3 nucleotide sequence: TGTGCCAGCAGCTTAGCGCGGGGACCGAGCACCGGGGAGCTGTTTTTT. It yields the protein CASSLARGPSTGELFF.

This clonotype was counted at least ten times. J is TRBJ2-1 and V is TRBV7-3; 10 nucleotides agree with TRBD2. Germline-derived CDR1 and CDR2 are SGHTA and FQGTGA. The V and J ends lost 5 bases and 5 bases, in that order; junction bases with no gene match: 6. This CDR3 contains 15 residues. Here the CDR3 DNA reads TGTGCCAGCAGCGCCAGGACTAGCGGTCACAATGAGCAGTTCTTC. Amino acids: CASSARTSGHNEQFF.

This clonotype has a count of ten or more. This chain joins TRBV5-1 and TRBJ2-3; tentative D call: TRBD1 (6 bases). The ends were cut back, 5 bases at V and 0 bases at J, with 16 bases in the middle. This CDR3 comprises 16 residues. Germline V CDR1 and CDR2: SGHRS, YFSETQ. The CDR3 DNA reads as TGCGCCAGCAGTCCGACAGGTCCTCCTAGCACAGATACGCAGTATTTT. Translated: CASSPTGPPSTDTQYF.

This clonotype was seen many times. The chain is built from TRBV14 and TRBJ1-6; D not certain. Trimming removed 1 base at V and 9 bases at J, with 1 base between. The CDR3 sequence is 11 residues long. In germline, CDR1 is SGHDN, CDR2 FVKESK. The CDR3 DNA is TGTGCCAGCAGCCAAGTTTCACCCCTCCACTTT. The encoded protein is CASSQVSPLHF. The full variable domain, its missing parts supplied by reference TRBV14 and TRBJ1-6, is EAGVTQFPSHSVIEKGQTVTLRCDPISGHDNLYWYRRVMGKEIKFLLHFVKESKQDESGMPNNRFLAERTGGTYSTLKVQPAELEDSGVYFCASSQVSPLHFGNGTRLTVT.

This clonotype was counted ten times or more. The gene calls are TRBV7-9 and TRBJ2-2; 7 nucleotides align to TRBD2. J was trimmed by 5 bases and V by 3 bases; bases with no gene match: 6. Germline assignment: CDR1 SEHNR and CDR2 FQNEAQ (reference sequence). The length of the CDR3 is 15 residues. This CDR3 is CASSLGGLQTGELFF. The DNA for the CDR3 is TGTGCCAGCAGCTTGGGGGGACTACAGACCGGGGAGCTGTTTTTT.

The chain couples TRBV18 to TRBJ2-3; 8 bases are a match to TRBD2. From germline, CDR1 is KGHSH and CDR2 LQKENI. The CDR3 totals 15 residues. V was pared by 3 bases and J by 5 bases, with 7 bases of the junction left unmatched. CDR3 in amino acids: CASSPQREQVDTQYF. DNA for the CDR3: TGTGCCAGCTCACCCCAGCGGGAGCAGGTAGATACGCAGTATTTT.

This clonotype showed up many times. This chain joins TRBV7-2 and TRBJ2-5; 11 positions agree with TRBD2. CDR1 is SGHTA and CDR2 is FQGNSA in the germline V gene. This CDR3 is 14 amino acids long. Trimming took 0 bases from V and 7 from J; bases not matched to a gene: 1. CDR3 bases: TGTGCCAGCAGCTTAGCTGGGACTAGCGGGACCCAGTACTTC. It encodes CASSLAGTSGTQYF.